Below are 5 T cell receptor beta chains sequenced from a single sample in a study of beta chain features in type 1 diabetes (dated by TCRdb to 2017 to 2018). Beyond this particular receptor, the publication reports: In all four CD4+ subsets, TCRB CDR3 length was moderately but significantly shorter in type 1 diabetes patients.

The antigens of these receptors remain unknown. The library was produced with the immunoSEQ multiplex PCR assay. The entire isolated RNA was reverse transcribed using the High Capacity cDNA Reverse Transcription Kit, and thus expressed TCRB transcripts were sequenced. TCRdb provides this immuneACCESS table in a form limited to in-frame rearrangements. Some clones are lacking; in checked studies, under half of them reflect an unresolved V gene, and why the rest are absent is not known. In all, the sample holds almost 350,000 clones, and around 8.5% of those were seen once. The ten largest clones represent less than 1.2% of the sample. Specimen: central memory CD4+ T cells from blood. The receptors come from a man aged 25-40 years with type 1 diabetes.

Details on this clone: This sample includes further DNA sequences coding for the same CDR3. This sequence joins TRBV2 and TRBJ2-6, with D unresolved. The CDR3 runs 14 residues. The V end was cut by 7 bases, the J end by 0 bases, with 7 bases between. Germline loops: CDR1 SNHLY, CDR2 FYNNEI. The chain's CDR3 is CASTESSGANVLTF. In DNA form, the CDR3 reads TGTGCCAGCACAGAGAGCTCTGGGGCCAACGTCCTGACTTTC. The full variable domain, its missing parts supplied by reference TRBV2 and TRBJ2-6, is EPEVTQTPSHQVTQMGQEVILRCVPISNHLYFYWYRQILGQKVEFLVSFYNNEISEKSEIFDDQFSVERPDGSNFTLKIRSTKLEDSAMYFCASTESSGANVLTFGAGSRLTVL.

The CDR3 coding sequence is TGTGCCAGCAGCGTCCGGGACTACCTCTACAATGAGCAGTTCTTC. Its translation is CASSVRDYLYNEQFF. The chain couples TRBV9 to TRBJ2-1; TRBD2 agrees at 7 bases. Germline V gene data show CDR1 as SGDLS and CDR2 as YYNGEE. Losses at the gene ends were 2 bases for V and 3 bases for J; bases not matched to a gene: 5. This CDR3 spans 15 amino acids.

The chain recombines TRBV11-2 with TRBJ1-1; the D gene is possibly TRBD1 (6 bases). The CDR3 covers 13 residues. V was pared by 4 bases and J by 4 bases, with 10 bases between. Germline V CDR1 and CDR2: SGHAT, FQNNGV. CDR3 residues: CASSSKQGTEAFF. CDR3 DNA sequence: TGTGCCAGCAGCTCCAAACAGGGCACTGAAGCTTTCTTT.

This clone appeared a few times. V and J are TRBV21-1 and TRBJ2-3; TRBD1, as called in the table, went unchecked against the DNA. TRBV21-1 is a documented pseudogene. This CDR3 has 13 amino acids. Written as DNA, the CDR3 is TGTGCCAGCAGCCGAGAGGGGGACGCGGCGCAGTATTTT. Protein product: CASSREGDAAQYF.

A few counts support this clone. The same CDR3 is also encoded by other DNA sequences in this sample. The chain couples TRBV7-2 to TRBJ2-7; D call uncertain. V lost 1 base, J lost 3 bases, and 10 bases lay in between. The germline gives CDR1 SGHTA, CDR2 FQGNSA. The CDR3 covers 14 residues. This CDR3 is CASSLGGSLYEQYF. The CDR3 DNA follows: TGTGCCAGCAGCTTAGGGGGTTCCCTCTACGAGCAGTACTTC. The full variable domain, in which reference TRBV7-2 and TRBJ2-7 provide the parts outside the CDR3, is GAGVSQSPSNKVTEKGKDVELRCDPISGHTALYWYRQSLGQGLEFLIYFQGNSAPDKSGLPSDRFSAERTGGSVSTLTIQRTQQEDSAVYLCASSLGGSLYEQYFGPGTRLTVT.